The 7 T cell receptor beta chains below all came from one sample that was sequenced in a study of T cell repertoires in cytomegalovirus infection. From the reads, TCRdb called clonotypes with MiXCR, one entry per CDR3 protein. The sample records about 340,000 distinct CDR3 sequences, almost 30% being singletons. Their antigens are not known. Sequencing was performed on cultured PBMCs, taken from culture after CMV antigen stimulation. All receptors come from a human donor in good health (CMV status not recorded). Some clones in this sample may be carry-over from other donors' samples.

V usage is TRBV12-3 or TRBV12-4 and J usage is TRBJ2-7, with 7 bases fitting TRBD2. This CDR3 has 12 amino acids. With 5 bases clipped from V and 6 bases from J, the junction kept 4 bases outside the gene matches. The CDR3 here is CASSPRTSEQYF. CDR3 DNA: TGTGCCAGCAGTCCCCGGACTAGCGAGCAGTACTTC.

The rearrangement links TRBV15 to TRBJ2-1; D unclear. Germline V gene data show CDR1 as LNHNV and CDR2 as YYDKDF (reference sequence). This CDR3 comprises 13 residues. The V gene lost 2 bases and the J gene lost 5 bases, with 7 bases spanning the gap. The CDR3 DNA is TGTGCCACCAGCAGAATACCTAACAATGAGCAGTTCTTC. Protein: CATSRIPNNEQFF.

The J gene is TRBJ2-1, the V gene TRBV11-2; no firm D call. This CDR3 is built from 13 residues. From germline, CDR1 is SGHAT and CDR2 FQNNGV. Trimming took off 6 bases at V and 7 bases at J, with 13 bases between the two ends. CDR3 sequence (DNA): TGTGCCAGCAGACCATCGACTGTGAATGAGCAGTTCTTC. Amino acids: CASRPSTVNEQFF.

This clonotype came up many times. The rearrangement uses TRBV28 and TRBJ1-1, with D unclear. Germline assignment: CDR1 MDHEN and CDR2 SYDVKM. This CDR3 contains 15 residues. V shed 10 bases and J shed 0 bases, with 18 bases lying between them. CDR3 sequence: CATLKGGYMNTEAFF. The DNA of the CDR3 is TGTGCCACGCTTAAAGGAGGTTACATGAACACTGAAGCTTTCTTT.

This clonotype was seen only once. Possible read error: a much larger clone is one base away. Lacking the conserved final phenylalanine or tryptophan, this CDR3 likely reflects a read error. The V gene is TRBV7-9, the J gene TRBJ2-7, with D perhaps TRBD1 (6 bases). Per the germline V gene, CDR1 is SEHNR and CDR2 is FQNEAQ (reference sequence). This CDR3 is 16 amino acids long. Trimming removed 5 bases at V and 6 bases at J, with 23 bases between. Here the CDR3 DNA reads TGTGCCAGCAGCCCTAGAAGGACAGACGGCAGGGGCGAGCAGTACTTA. Translating it yields CASSPRRTDGRGEQYL.

The rearrangement links TRBV12-3 or TRBV12-4 to TRBJ2-1, with D maybe TRBD1 (6 bases). Trimming took 6 bases from V and 4 from J, leaving 16 bases between them. The CDR3 is 15 residues long. Here the CDR3 reads CASSPGQRWYNEQFF. Written as DNA, the CDR3 is TGTGCCAGCAGCCCAGGACAGCGGTGGTACAATGAGCAGTTCTTC.

The chain is built from TRBV12-3 or TRBV12-4 and TRBJ1-5; D not resolved. There are 16 residues in the CDR3. V lost 2 bases and J 0 bases, leaving 11 bases between the germline ends. The chain's CDR3 is CASSLKGGYSNQPQHF. CDR3 nucleotide sequence: TGTGCCAGCAGTTTAAAGGGTGGATATAGCAATCAGCCCCAGCATTTT.